This T cell receptor (beta chain) was captured by sequencing in a study of T cells in Graves' hyperthyroidism and ophthalmopathy. TCR beta CDR3 sequences were amplified from RNA transcripts. TCR CDR3 regions were first amplified by RT-PCR with HTBI primers. TCRdb used MiXCR to reprocess the multiplex PCR reads, holding one entry per CDR3 protein. The data show roughly 570,000 distinct CDR3 sequences, with 46% seen just once and around 8% held by the top ten. As to this clonotype: Germline and junction disagree at one end, which may indicate a read error.

Per germline, CDR1 MNHEY and CDR2 SMNVEV (reference sequence). The CDR3 consists of 15 residues. Patients aged 18 to 65 had newly diagnosed hyperthyroidism that had lasted under 2 months. The chain carries TRBV27 and TRBJ2-7; 9 bases line up with TRBD2. The sequence came from a young woman with Graves' hyperthyroidism. Sequencing input: peripheral blood or thyroid tissue (not recorded which). The CDR3 is CASGRGLATTYEQHF. CDR3 coding DNA: TGTGCCAGCGGACGTGGACTAGCGACGACCTACGAGCAGCACTTC.